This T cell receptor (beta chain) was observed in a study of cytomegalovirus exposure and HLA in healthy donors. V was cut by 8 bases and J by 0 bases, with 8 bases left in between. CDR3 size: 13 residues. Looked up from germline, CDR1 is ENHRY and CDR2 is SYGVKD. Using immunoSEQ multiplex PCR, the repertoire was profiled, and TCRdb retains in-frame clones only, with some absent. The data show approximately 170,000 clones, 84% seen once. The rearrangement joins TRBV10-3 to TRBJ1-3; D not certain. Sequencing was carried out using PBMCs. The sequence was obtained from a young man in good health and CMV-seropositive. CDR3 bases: TGTGCCATCGGGCAGAGCTCTGGAAACACCATATATTTT. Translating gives CAIGQSSGNTIYF.